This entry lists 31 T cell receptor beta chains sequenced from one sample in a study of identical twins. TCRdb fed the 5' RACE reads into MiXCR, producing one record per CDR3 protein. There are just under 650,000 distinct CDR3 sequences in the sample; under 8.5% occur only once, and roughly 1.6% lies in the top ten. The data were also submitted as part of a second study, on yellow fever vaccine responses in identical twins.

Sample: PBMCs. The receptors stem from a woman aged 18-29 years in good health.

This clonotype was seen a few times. DNA for the CDR3: TGTGCCAGCAGCATCGGGCTAGCGGATGAGCAGTTCTTC. Protein: CASSIGLADEQFF. The rearrangement links TRBV5-6 to TRBJ2-1; TRBD2 matches at 7 bases. The trim removed 4 bases at V and 8 bases at J, leaving 6 bases unmatched. The CDR3 spans 13 residues. Germline CDR1 SGHDT, CDR2 YYEEEE.

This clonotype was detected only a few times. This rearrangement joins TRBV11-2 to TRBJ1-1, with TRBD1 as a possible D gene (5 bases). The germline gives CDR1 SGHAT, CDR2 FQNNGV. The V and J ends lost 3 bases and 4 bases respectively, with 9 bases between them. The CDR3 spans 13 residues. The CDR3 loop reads CASSLERGTEAFF. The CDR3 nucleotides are TGTGCCAGCAGCTTGGAAAGGGGCACTGAAGCTTTCTTT.

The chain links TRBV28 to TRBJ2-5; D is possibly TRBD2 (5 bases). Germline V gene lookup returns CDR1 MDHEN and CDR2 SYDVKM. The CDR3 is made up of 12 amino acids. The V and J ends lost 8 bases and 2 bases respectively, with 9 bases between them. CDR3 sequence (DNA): TGTGCCAGCGGACTTTCTCAAGAGACCCAGTACTTC. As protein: CASGLSQETQYF.

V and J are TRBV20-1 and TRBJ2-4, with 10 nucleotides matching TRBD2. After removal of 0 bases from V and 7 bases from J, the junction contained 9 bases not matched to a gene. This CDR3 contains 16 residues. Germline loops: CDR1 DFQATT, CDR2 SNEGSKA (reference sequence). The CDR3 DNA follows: TGCAGTGCTAGAGATCCGAGCGGGAGGGGTGGGAACATTCAGTACTTC. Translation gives CSARDPSGRGGNIQYF.

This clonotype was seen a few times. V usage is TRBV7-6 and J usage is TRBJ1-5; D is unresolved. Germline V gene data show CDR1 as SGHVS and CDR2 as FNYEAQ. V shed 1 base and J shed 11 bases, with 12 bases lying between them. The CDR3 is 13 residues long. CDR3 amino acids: CASSLGPSSAQHF. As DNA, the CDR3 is TGTGCCAGCAGCTTAGGGCCATCTTCTGCCCAGCATTTT.

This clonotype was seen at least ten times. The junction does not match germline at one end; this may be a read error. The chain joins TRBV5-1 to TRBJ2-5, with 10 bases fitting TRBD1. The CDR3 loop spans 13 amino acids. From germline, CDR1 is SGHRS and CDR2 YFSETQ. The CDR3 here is CASSSGQGETQYF. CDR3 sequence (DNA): TGTGCCAGCAGTTCGGGACAGGGGGAGACCCAGTACTTC.

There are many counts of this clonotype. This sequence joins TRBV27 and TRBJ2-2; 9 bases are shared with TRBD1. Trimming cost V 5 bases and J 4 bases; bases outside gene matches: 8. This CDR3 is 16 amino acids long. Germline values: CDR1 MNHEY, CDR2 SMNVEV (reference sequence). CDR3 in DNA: TGTGCCAGCAGTGACGGGACAGGGTGGAGCACCGGGGAGCTGTTTTTT. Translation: CASSDGTGWSTGELFF.

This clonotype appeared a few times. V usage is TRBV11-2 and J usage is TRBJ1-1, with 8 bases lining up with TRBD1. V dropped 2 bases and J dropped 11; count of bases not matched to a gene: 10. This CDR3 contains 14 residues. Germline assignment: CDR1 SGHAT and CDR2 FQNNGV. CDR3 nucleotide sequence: TGTGCCAGCAGCTTACAGGGGGCCGGACTTGAGGCTTTCTTT. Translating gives CASSLQGAGLEAFF. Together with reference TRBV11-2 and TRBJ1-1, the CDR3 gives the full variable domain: EAGVAQSPRYKIIEKRQSVAFWCNPISGHATLYWYQQILGQGPKLLIQFQNNGVVDDSQLPKDRFSAERLKGVDSTLKIQPAKLEDSAVYLCASSLQGAGLEAFFGQGTRLTVV.

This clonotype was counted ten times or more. The CDR3 region is CAIRPPGQETQYF. CDR3 DNA sequence: TGTGCCATCAGACCGCCGGGACAAGAGACCCAGTACTTC. The rearrangement links TRBV10-3 to TRBJ2-5; TRBD2 might be the D (5 bases). CDR3 length: 13 residues. Trimming pared 6 bases from V and 2 bases from J, leaving 10 bases between. CDR1 ENHRY and CDR2 SYGVKD come from the germline V gene.

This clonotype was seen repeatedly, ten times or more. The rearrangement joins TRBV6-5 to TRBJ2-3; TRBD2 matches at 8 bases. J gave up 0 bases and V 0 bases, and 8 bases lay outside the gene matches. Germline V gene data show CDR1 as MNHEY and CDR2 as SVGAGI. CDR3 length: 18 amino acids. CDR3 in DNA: TGTGCCAGCAGTTACTCACGCGGGGGGCCTACTAGCACAGATACGCAGTATTTT. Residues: CASSYSRGGPTSTDTQYF.

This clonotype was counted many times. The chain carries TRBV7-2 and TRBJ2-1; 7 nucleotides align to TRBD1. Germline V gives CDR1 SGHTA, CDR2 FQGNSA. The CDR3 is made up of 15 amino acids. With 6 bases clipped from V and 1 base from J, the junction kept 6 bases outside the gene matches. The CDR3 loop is CASRTGTDSYNEQFF. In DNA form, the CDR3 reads TGTGCCAGCAGGACCGGGACAGATTCCTACAATGAGCAGTTCTTC.

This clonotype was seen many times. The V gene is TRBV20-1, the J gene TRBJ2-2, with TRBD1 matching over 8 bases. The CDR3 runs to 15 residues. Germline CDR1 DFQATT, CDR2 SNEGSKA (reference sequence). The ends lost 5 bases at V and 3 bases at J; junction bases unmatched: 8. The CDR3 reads CSAGVGTGDTGELFF. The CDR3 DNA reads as TGCAGTGCTGGGGTTGGGACAGGCGACACCGGGGAGCTGTTTTTT.

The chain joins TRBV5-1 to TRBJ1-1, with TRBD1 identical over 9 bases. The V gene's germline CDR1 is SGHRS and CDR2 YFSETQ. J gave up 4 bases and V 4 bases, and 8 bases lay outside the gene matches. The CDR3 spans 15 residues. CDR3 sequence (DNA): TGCGCCAGCAGCCCCCCCGGGACAGGGAGCACTGAAGCTTTCTTT. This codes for CASSPPGTGSTEAFF.

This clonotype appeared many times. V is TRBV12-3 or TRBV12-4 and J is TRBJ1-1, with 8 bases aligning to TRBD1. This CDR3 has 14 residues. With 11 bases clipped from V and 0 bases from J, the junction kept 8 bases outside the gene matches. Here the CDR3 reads CAVSQGGVNTEAFF. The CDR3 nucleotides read TGTGCCGTATCACAGGGGGGGGTGAACACTGAAGCTTTCTTT.

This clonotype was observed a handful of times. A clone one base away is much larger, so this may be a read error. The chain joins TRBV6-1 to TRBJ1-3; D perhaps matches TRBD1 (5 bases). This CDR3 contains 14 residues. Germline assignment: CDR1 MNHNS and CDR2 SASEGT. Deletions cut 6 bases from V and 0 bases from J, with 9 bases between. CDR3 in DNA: TGTGCCAGCAGATCAGGGAGCTCTGGAAACACCATATATTTT. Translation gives CASRSGSSGNTIYF.

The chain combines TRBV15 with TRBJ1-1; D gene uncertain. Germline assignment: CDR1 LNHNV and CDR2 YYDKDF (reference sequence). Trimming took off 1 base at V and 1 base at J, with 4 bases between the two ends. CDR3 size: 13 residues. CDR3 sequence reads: CATSRVSNTEAFF. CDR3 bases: TGTGCCACCAGCAGAGTGTCGAACACTGAAGCTTTCTTT.

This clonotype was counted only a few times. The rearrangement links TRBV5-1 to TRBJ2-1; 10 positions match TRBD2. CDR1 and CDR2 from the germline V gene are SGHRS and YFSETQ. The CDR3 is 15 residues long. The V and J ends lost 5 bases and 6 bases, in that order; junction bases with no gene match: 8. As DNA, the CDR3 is TGCGCCAGCAGTCTTTCTAGCGGGGGTCCCAATGAGCAGTTCTTC. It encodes CASSLSSGGPNEQFF.

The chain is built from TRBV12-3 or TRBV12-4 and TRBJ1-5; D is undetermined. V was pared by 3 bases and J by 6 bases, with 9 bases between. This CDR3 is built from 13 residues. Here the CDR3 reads CASSFVGFQPQHF. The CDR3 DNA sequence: TGTGCCAGCAGTTTCGTAGGGTTTCAGCCCCAGCATTTT.

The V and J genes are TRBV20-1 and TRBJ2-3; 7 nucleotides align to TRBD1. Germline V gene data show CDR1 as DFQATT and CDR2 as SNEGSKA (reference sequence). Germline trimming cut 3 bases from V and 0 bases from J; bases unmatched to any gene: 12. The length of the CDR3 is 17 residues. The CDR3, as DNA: TGCAGTGCTAGGCTACCGACAGGGCTGAGGAGCACAGATACGCAGTATTTT. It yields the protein CSARLPTGLRSTDTQYF.

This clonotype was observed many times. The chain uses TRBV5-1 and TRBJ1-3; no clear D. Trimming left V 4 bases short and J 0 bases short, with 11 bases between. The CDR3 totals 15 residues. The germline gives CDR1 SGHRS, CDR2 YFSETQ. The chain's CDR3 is CASSQDGNSGNTIYF. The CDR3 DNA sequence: TGCGCCAGCAGCCAGGATGGGAACTCTGGAAACACCATATATTTT.

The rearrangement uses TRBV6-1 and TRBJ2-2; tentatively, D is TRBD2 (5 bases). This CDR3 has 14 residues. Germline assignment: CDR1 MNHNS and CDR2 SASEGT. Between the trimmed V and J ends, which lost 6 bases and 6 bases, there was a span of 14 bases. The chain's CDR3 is CASRRGYGPGELFF. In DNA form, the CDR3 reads TGTGCCAGCAGACGGGGTTATGGTCCCGGGGAGCTGTTTTTT.

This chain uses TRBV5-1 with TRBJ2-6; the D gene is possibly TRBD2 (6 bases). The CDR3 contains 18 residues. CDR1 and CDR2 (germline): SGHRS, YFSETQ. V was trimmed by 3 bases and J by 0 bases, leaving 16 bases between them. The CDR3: CASSWGELIGSGANVLTF. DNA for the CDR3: TGCGCCAGCAGCTGGGGGGAGCTCATAGGCTCTGGGGCCAACGTCCTGACTTTC.

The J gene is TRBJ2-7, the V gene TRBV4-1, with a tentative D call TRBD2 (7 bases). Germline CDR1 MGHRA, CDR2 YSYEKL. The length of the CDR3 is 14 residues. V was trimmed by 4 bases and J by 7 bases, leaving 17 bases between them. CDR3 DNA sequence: TGCGCCAGCAGCCGCGGGGGCGATCCTTGGGAGCAGTACGTC. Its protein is CASSRGGDPWEQYV.

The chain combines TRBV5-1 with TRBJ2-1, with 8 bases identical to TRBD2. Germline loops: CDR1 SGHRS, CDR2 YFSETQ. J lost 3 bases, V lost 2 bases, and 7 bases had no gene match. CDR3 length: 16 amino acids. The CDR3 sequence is CASSFEGGRIYNEQFF. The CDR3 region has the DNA TGCGCCAGCAGCTTTGAGGGCGGGAGGATCTACAATGAGCAGTTCTTC. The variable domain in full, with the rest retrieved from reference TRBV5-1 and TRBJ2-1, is KAGVTQTPRYLIKTRGQQVTLSCSPISGHRSVSWYQQTPGQGLQFLFEYFSETQRNKGNFPGRFSGRQFSNSRSEMNVSTLELGDSALYLCASSFEGGRIYNEQFFGPGTRLTVL.

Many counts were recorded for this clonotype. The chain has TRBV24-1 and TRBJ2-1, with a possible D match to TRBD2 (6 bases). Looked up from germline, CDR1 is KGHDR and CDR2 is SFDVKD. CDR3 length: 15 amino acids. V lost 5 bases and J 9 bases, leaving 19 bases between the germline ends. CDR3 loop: CATSVQPGVGGEQFF. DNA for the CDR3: TGTGCCACCAGTGTCCAGCCGGGAGTTGGGGGTGAGCAGTTCTTC.

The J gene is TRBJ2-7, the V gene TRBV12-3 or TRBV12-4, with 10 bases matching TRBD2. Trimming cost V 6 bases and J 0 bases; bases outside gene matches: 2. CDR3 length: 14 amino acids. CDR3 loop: CASRLAGVSYEQYF. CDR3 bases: TGTGCCAGCAGGCTAGCGGGAGTCTCCTACGAGCAGTACTTC.

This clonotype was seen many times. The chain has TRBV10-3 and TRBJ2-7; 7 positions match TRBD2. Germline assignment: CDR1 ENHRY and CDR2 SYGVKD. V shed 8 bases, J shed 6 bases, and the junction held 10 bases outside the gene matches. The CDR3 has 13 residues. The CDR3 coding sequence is TGTGCCATCGGACGGGAGGAAGCGCGCGAGCAGTACTTC. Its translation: CAIGREEAREQYF.

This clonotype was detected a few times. Here the CDR3 DNA reads TGTGCCACCAGTGATAATTGGTGGGGCGGTGGGAACACCGGGGAGCTGTTTTTT. Its translation is CATSDNWWGGGNTGELFF. The chain links TRBV24-1 to TRBJ2-2; the D gene is possibly TRBD1 (5 bases). The V end lost 3 bases, the J end lost 1 base, and 17 bases lay between the germline ends. This CDR3 spans 18 amino acids. Looked up from germline, CDR1 is KGHDR and CDR2 is SFDVKD.

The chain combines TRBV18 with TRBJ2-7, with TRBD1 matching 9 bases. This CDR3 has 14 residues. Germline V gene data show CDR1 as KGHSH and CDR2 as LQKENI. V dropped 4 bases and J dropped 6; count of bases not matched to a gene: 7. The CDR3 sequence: CASSQGTGRVEQYV. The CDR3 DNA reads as TGTGCCAGCTCACAGGGGACAGGGAGGGTCGAGCAGTACGTC.

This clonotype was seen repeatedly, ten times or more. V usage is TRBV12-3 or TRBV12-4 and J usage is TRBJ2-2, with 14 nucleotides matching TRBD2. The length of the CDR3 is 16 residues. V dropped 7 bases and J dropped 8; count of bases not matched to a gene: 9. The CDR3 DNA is TGTGCCAGCAACAAACCGGGACTAGCGGGAGCTGGGGAGCTGTTTTTT. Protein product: CASNKPGLAGAGELFF.

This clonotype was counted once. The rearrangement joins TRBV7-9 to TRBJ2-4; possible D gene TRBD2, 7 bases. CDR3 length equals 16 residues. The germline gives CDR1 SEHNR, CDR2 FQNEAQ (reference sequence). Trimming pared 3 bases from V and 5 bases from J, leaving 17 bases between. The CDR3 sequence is CASSFLGGGHENIQYF. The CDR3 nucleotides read TGTGCCAGCAGCTTCCTCGGCGGGGGCCACGAAAACATTCAGTACTTC.